This TCR beta chain was documented in a study of cytomegalovirus exposure and HLA in healthy donors. Study-level information: The study placed around 80% of its 350 to 450 genotyped donors in the Caucasian-associated ancestry cluster.

As to this clone: Its matching antigen is unknown.

Findings and caveats of the study: The authors later found TCR association rates varying by HLA locus, with DRB1 most and HLA-C fewest. The authors listed around 150 TCR beta chains as cytomegalovirus-associated.

CDR1 LNHNV and CDR2 YYDKDF come from the germline V gene (reference sequence). This CDR3 is 14 amino acids long. In the PCR, 60 Vbeta and 13 Jbeta primers were used. TCRdb keeps only in-frame clones here, not all; method: immunoSEQ multiplex PCR. The sample carries 160,000 or so clones, about four fifths recorded once. The sequenced sample consisted of PBMCs. The genes are TRBV15 and TRBJ2-5, with 7 nucleotides matching TRBD1. The J call may be mistaken, given a closer DNA end match to TRBJ2-7. This clonotype was sampled from a man over 45 in good health and CMV-seropositive. CDR3 amino acids: CATSTPGQSYEQYF. As DNA, the CDR3 is TGTGCCACCAGTACACCGGGACAGTCCTACGAGCAGTACTTC.